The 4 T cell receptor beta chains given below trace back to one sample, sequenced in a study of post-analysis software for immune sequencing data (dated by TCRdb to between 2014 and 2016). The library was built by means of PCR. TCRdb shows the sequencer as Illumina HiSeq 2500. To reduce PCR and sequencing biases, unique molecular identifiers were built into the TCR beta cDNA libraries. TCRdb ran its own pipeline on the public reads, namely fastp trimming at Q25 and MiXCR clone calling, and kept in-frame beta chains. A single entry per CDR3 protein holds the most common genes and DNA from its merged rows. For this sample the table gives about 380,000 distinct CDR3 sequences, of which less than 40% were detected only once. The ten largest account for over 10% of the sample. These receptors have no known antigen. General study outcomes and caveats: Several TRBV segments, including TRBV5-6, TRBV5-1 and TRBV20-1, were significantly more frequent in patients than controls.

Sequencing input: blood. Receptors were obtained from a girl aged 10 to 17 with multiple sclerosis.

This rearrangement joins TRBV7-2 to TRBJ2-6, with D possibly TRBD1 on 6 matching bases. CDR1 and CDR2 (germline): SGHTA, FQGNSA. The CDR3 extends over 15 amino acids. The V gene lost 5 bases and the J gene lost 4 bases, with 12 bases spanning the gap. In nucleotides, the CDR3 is TGTGCCAGCAGCGTACAGGGATGGGGGGCCAACGTCCTGACTTTC. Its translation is CASSVQGWGANVLTF.

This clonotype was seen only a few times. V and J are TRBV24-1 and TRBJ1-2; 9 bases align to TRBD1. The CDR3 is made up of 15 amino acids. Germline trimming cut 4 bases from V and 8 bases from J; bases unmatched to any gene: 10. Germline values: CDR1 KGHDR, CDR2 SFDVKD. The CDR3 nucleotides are TGTGCCACCAGTGACTCCGGGACAGGGACGAGAGGCTACACCTTC. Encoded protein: CATSDSGTGTRGYTF.

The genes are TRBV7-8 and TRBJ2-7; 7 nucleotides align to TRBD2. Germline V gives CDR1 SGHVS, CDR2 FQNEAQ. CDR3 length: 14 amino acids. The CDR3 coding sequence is TGTGGGGAGGGGTTCTATCTAGGGTGGTGCACCCAGTACTTC. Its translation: CGEGFYLGWCTQYF.

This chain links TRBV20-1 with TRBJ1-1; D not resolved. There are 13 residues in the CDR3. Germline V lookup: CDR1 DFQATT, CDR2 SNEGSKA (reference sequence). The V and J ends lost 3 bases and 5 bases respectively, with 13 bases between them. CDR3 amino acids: CSARGPGRTEAFF. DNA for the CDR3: TGCAGTGCTAGGGGTCCCGGGAGGACTGAAGCTTTCTTT.